These 8 T cell receptor beta chains originate from one sample sequenced in a study of vaccination and CD4 T cells after COVID-19. At the Johns Hopkins FTIC core, DNA taken from cultured CD4+ T cells was sequenced by way of the Oncomine TCR Beta short-read assay. MiXCR was run by TCRdb on the PCR reads, yielding one entry per CDR3 protein. The sample has under 20,000 distinct CDR3 sequences, about 64% seen once; the top ten hold over 6%. Specified treatment: roughly 11-day PBMC culture with coronavirus spike peptide pools or control peptides (ViraFEST assay). Antigens for these TCRs are unknown. The sequencing input was CD4+ T cells from blood, cultured in vitro. The receptors originated from a human donor who had recovered from COVID-19.

The chain employs TRBV7-8 and TRBJ2-3; TRBD2 might be the D (6 bases). This CDR3 comprises 17 residues. Germline lookup yields CDR1 SGHVS and CDR2 FQNEAQ. Trimming stripped 3 bases from V and 7 bases from J, with 23 bases between. DNA of the CDR3: TGTGCCAGCAGCTTCACAGCCGGGACTGACTTCTTGAATACGCAGTATTTT. Its protein is CASSFTAGTDFLNTQYF.

The V call is TRBV7-9, the J call TRBJ1-1, with 9 bases aligning to TRBD1. V lost 1 base and J lost 3; bases outside the gene matches: 9. The CDR3 has 17 residues. The germline CDR1 and CDR2 sequences are SEHNR and FQNEAQ (reference sequence). DNA for the CDR3: TGTGCCAGCAGCTTAGTCGCGGACAGGGGAAGGGACACTGAAGCTTTCTTT. This gives the protein CASSLVADRGRDTEAFF.

The chain couples TRBV2 to TRBJ1-6; no definite D call. Germline V gives CDR1 SNHLY, CDR2 FYNNEI. The V and J ends lost 5 bases and 5 bases respectively, with 13 bases between them. The CDR3 is 15 amino acids. The CDR3 DNA is TGTGCCAGCAGTCTTCTCGGATATGATAATTCACCCCTCCACTTT. Residues: CASSLLGYDNSPLHF.

The gene calls are TRBV28 and TRBJ2-2, with 7 bases matching TRBD1. The CDR3 has 14 amino acids. Germline V gene lookup returns CDR1 MDHEN and CDR2 SYDVKM. With 10 bases clipped from V and 3 bases from J, the junction kept 8 bases outside the gene matches. The CDR3 spells CATKDRIDTGELFF. The CDR3 coding sequence is TGTGCCACCAAGGACAGGATCGACACCGGGGAGCTGTTTTTT.

This chain connects TRBV20-1 to TRBJ1-2; TRBD1 aligns across 7 bases. Germline-derived CDR1 and CDR2 are DFQATT and SNEGSKA (reference sequence). The CDR3 spans 11 residues. The ends lost 3 bases at V and 10 bases at J; junction bases unmatched: 5. The CDR3 region has the DNA TGCAGTGCTAGTGCGACAGGGTTCTACACCTTC. Its protein product is CSASATGFYTF.

The genes are TRBV6-1 and TRBJ1-3, with D perhaps matching TRBD1 (6 bases). Trimming removed 6 bases at V and 0 bases at J, with 15 bases between. The germline CDR1 and CDR2 sequences are MNHNS and SASEGT. CDR3 size: 16 residues. CDR3 sequence (DNA): TGTGCCAGCAGACCCCCGGGACACCTCTCTGGAAACACCATATATTTT. Translation gives CASRPPGHLSGNTIYF.

This chain joins TRBV5-4 and TRBJ2-5; TRBD1 agrees at 12 bases. Trimming at V came to 5 bases and at J to 4 bases, leaving 9 bases not matched to a gene. Germline V gene data show CDR1 as SGHNT and CDR2 as YYREEE (reference sequence). The CDR3 spans 16 residues. In DNA, the CDR3 is TGTGCCAGCAGTCCTTATGGGACAGGGGGCAGAGAGACCCAGTACTTC. It yields the protein CASSPYGTGGRETQYF.

This clonotype was observed a handful of times. The gene calls are TRBV18 and TRBJ1-6; D not certain. V lost 3 bases and J 7 bases, leaving 10 bases between the germline ends. The CDR3 has 14 amino acids. Germline CDR1 is KGHSH and CDR2 is LQKENI. The CDR3, as DNA: TGTGCCAGCTCACCGACGAGCCCCAATTCACCCCTCCACTTT. Translation gives CASSPTSPNSPLHF.